This note documents a single T cell receptor (beta chain) sequence. Negative isolation yielded CD8+ and CD4+ T cells; FACS enriched TEMRA cells. A quantity of roughly 0.5 to 1 ug RNA underwent reverse transcription using random hexamers. Amplification of the TCR beta CDR3 was carried out by immunoSEQ multiplex PCR, which spanned a total of 54 Vbeta and 13 Jbeta segments. TCRdb reprocessed the immunoSEQ multiplex PCR reads via MiXCR and lists one record per CDR3 protein. This repertoire shows 150,000 to 200,000 distinct CDR3 sequences, 80% to 95% found once; its top ten account for more than 0.13%. Germline V gives CDR1 ENHRY, CDR2 SYGVKD. Between the trimmed V and J ends, which lost 2 bases and 3 bases, there was a span of 11 bases. This CDR3 contains 16 residues. This specimen comes from a study of CD8 T cells in Susac syndrome.

The sequence came from a human donor in good health. The V call is TRBV10-3, the J call TRBJ1-6; no reliable D call. Sequenced: CD4+ T cells from PBMCs. The CDR3 DNA reads as TGTGCCATCAGTGAGCGTGAGGTGAACTATAATTCACCCCTCCACTTT. Residues: CAISEREVNYNSPLHF.